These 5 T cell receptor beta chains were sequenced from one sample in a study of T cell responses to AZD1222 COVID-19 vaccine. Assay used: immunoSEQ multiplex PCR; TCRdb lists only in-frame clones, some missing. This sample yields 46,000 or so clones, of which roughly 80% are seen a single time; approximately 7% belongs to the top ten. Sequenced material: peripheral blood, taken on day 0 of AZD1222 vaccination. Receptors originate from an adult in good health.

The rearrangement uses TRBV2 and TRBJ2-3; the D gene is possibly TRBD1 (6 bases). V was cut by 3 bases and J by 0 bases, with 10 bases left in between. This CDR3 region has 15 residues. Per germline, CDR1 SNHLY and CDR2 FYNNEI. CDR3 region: CASSDLGASTDTQYF. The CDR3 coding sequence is TGTGCCAGCAGTGATTTGGGGGCTAGCACAGATACGCAGTATTTT.

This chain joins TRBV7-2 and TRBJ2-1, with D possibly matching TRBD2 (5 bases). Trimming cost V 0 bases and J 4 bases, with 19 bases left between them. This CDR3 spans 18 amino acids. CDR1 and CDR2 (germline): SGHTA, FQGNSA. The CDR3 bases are TGTGCCAGCAGCTTAGCGCCACCCAGCGGAACAACATACAATGAGCAGTTCTTC. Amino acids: CASSLAPPSGTTYNEQFF.

Here the CDR3 DNA reads TGTGCCAGCAGCGTAGCTGGAGGGTTAGTGAACGAGCAGTACTTC. Translating it yields CASSVAGGLVNEQYF. The chain has TRBV9 and TRBJ2-7; TRBD2 is a possible D gene (6 bases). The CDR3 spans 15 residues. Germline V lookup: CDR1 SGDLS, CDR2 YYNGEE. Trimming took off 0 bases at V and 5 bases at J, with 15 bases between the two ends.

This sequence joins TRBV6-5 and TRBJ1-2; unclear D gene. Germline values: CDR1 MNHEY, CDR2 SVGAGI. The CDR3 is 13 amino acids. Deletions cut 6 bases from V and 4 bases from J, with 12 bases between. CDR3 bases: TGTGCCAGCAGCTCTGACGGACCCTATGGCTACACCTTC. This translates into CASSSDGPYGYTF.

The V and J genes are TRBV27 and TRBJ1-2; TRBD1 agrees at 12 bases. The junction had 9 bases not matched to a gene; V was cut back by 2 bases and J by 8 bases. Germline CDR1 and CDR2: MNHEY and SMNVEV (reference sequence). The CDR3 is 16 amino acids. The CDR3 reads CASSLKGQGAVGGYTF. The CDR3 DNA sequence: TGTGCCAGCAGTTTAAAGGGACAGGGGGCAGTGGGGGGCTACACCTTC.